This T cell receptor (beta chain) was recovered during a study of T cells in Graves' hyperthyroidism and ophthalmopathy. This clonotype was seen repeatedly, ten times or more. Its cognate antigen is unknown. Study findings and constraints: Most thyroid clonotypes with frequency above 0.001 were detected in blood.

From RNA transcripts, TCR beta CDR3 regions were amplified. Using the HTBI primer set, a first-round RT-PCR was run on the TCR CDR3. TCRdb used MiXCR to reprocess the multiplex PCR reads, holding one entry per CDR3 protein. This sample carries about 380,000 distinct CDR3 sequences, roughly 18% of them seen once, and the ten largest clones take around two fifths. The receptor was derived from a man younger than 30 with Graves' ophthalmopathy. Sequenced input: blood.

The CDR3: CATSEKGRTDTQYF. DNA of the CDR3: TGTGCCACCAGTGAAAAGGGGAGAACAGATACGCAGTATTTT. The chain is built from TRBV24-1 and TRBJ2-3; D might be TRBD1 or TRBD2, each matching 5 bases. The germline V and J ends were trimmed by 4 bases and 3 bases, with 10 bases remaining between them. Germline CDR1 KGHDR, CDR2 SFDVKD. The CDR3 sequence is 14 residues long.